This T cell receptor beta chain was obtained from a study of identical twins (TCRdb year 2016). With respect to the entire study: To test whether fetal clonotypes persist, the study used deep sequencing on TCR alpha and beta repertoires from monozygotic twins, unrelated adults of various ages, and cord blood. To rule out contamination, replicate twin experiments were performed at different times with different library preparation protocols.

A note on this clonotype: Its antigen is not yet known. No quality values exist for individual bases; no much larger clone is one base distant.

What the work shows at the level of the full study, not this receptor alone: Fewer insertions were carried by abundant cord blood beta clonotypes, a similar but weaker trend appeared in young adult naive repertoires, and no such trend appeared in memory repertoires. Zero-insertion analyses could be partly confounded by invariant T cells such as MAIT and iNKT, though diverse VJ usage argued against such confounding for most clonotypes. Out-of-frame TCR alpha sharing in monozygotic twins was systematically underestimated by recombination models, whereas sharing between unrelated individuals was in agreement with the recombination models. In beta out-of-frame sequences, excess twin sharing was weaker, because having fewer shared sequences lowered the signal-to-noise ratio. Because the same donors could not be followed over many years, the conclusions relied on cross-sectional statistical analysis. Out-of-frame TCR alpha sequences shared between twins showed an excess of low generation-probability sequences compared with coincidental sharing between unrelated individuals.

All donors were healthy Caucasians. Three pairs of female monozygotic twins, all aged about 18 to 29 years, made up the twin cohort. Peripheral blood mononuclear cells were used as the source from which RNA for TCR libraries was isolated. The CDR3, from cysteine to phenylalanine, totals 15 residues. The retained sequence is limited to the CDR3, 45 bases, with the frame set at the first base. Preparation of the library involved 5' RACE. Reads for this sample came from an Illumina HiSeq 2000. A universal primer binding site was added through template switching, and the final cDNA carried a unique molecular identifier so that TCR cDNA molecules could be counted accurately. Specific primers in the conserved constant-segment region were used to synthesize first-strand cDNA for TCR alpha and beta chains. To control for contamination, every cDNA library was double barcoded, receiving both a SMART-Mk sample barcode and Illumina barcodes. TruSeq adapter sequences, together with Illumina sample barcodes, were added in two successive PCR steps. The Illumina HiSeq platform was used with custom primers to sequence TCR alpha and beta cDNA libraries. From the authors' description of their analysis: MiGEC was used to process raw reads and extract unique molecular identifiers, and MiXCR was used to find CDR3 positions. Recombination models were inferred per individual with the repgenHMM and IGoR tools using an EM algorithm. The analysis of shared clonotypes was done with the tcR package in R, with sharing normalized by the product of cloneset sizes. Out-of-frame nonproductive sequences were analyzed to study raw recombination free of thymic and clonal selection effects. Using fastp at Q25 and MiXCR, TCRdb reprocessed the public reads and kept productive beta chains. Entries are consolidated by CDR3 protein sequence, retaining the most common genes and DNA. The V and J calls were determined by TCRdb, not by the authors. A total of hundreds of thousands of distinct CDR3 sequences appear in this sample, around 8.6% of them only once. The top ten constitute roughly 0.97% of the sample.

These data were likewise used in another study, on yellow fever vaccine responses in identical twins. The second study's authors report: According to the authors, in identical twins the way T cells responded to vaccination appeared partly convergent and partly personalized. In the study, vaccine-responding T cell clones were precisely tracked in identical twins.

This receptor was taken from a woman younger than 30 in good health. Sample: PBMCs. The chain links TRBV12-1 with TRBJ1-5. TRBV12-1 is deemed a pseudogene. CDR3 reads: CASSFGNNLNQPQHF. In nucleotide form, the sequence is TGTGCCAGCAGCTTTGGTAACAACCTCAATCAGCCCCAGCATTTT.